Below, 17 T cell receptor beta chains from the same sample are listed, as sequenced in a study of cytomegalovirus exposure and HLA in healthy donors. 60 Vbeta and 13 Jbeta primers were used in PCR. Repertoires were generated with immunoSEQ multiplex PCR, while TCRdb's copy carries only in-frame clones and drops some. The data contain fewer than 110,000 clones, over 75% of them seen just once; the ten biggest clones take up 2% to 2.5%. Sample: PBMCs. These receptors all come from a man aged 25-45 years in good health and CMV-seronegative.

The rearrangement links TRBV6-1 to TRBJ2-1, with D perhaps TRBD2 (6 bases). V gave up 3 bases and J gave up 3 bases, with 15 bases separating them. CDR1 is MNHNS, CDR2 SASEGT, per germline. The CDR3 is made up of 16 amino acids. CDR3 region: CASSDPHSSVYNEQFF. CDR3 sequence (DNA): TGTGCCAGCAGTGACCCACATTCTAGCGTCTACAATGAGCAGTTCTTC.

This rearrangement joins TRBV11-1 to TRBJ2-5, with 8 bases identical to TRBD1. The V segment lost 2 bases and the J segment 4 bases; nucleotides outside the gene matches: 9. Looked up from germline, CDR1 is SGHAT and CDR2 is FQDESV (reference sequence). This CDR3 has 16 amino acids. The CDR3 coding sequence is TGTGCCAGCAGCTTACTCGGGACAGGTGTTTCAGAGACCCAGTACTTC. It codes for CASSLLGTGVSETQYF.

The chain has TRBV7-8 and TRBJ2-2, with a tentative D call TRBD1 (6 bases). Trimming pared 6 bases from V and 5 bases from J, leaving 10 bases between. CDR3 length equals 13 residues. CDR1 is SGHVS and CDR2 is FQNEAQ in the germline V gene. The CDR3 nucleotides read TGTGCCAGCAGGGCAGGGGAAACCGGGGAGCTGTTTTTT. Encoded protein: CASRAGETGELFF.

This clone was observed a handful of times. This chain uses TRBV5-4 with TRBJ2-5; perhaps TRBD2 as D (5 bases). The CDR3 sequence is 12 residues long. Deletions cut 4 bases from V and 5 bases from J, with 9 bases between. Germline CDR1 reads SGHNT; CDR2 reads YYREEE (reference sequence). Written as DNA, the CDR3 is TGTGCCAGCAGCACACTAGGCGAGACCCAGTACTTC. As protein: CASSTLGETQYF. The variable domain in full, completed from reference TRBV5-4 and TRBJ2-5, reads ETGVTQSPTHLIKTRGQQVTLRCSSQSGHNTVSWYQQALGQGPQFIFQYYREEENGRGNFPPRFSGLQFPNYSSELNVNALELDDSALYLCASSTLGETQYFGPGTRLLVL.

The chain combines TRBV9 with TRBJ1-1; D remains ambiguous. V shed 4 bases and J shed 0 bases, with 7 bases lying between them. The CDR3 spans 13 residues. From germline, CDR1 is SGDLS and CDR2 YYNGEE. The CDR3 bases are TGTGCCAGCAGCTCAGGCGTGAACACTGAAGCTTTCTTT. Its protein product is CASSSGVNTEAFF.

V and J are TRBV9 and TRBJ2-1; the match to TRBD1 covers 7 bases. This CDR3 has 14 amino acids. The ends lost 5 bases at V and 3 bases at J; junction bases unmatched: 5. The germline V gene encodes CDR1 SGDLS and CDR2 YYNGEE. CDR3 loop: CASSRQGGYNEQFF. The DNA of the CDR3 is TGTGCCAGCAGTAGACAGGGTGGCTACAATGAGCAGTTCTTC.

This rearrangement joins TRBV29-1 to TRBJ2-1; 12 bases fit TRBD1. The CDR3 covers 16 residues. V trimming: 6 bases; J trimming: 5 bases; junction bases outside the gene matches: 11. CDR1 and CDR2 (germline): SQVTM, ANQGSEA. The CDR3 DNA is TGCAGCGTGCGCCCTCCGGGACAGGGGGCGGACAATGAGCAGTTCTTC. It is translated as CSVRPPGQGADNEQFF.

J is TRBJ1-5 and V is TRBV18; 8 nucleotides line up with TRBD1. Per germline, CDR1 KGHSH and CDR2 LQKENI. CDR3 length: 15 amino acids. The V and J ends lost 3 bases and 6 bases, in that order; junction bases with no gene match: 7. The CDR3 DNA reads TGTGCCAGCTCACCTGACAGGGGCCGGGGTCAGCCCCAGCATTTT. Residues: CASSPDRGRGQPQHF. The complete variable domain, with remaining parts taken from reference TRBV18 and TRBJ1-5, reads NAGVMQNPRHLVRRRGQEARLRCSPMKGHSHVYWYRQLPEEGLKFMVYLQKENIIDESGMPKERFSAEFPKEGPSILRIQQVVRGDSAAYFCASSPDRGRGQPQHFGDGTRLSIL.

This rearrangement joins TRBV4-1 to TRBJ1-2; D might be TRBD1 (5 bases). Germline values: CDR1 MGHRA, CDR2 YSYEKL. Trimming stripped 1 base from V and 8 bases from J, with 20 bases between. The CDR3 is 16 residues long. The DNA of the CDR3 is TGCGCCAGCAGCCAAGCGGAGACATCCTGGCGGGGGGGCTACACCTTC. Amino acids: CASSQAETSWRGGYTF.

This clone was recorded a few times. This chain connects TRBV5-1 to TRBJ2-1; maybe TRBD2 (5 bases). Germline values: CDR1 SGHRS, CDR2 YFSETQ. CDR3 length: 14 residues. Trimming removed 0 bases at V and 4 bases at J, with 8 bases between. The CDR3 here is CASSLGGPYNEQFF. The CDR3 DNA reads TGCGCCAGCAGCTTGGGCGGGCCTTACAATGAGCAGTTCTTC.

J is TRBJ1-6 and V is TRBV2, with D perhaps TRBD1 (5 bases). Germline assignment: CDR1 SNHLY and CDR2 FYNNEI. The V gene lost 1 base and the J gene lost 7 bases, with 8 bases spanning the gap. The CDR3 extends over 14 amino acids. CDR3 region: CASSEGRVNSPLHF. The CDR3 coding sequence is TGTGCCAGCAGTGAAGGCAGGGTAAATTCACCCCTCCACTTT.

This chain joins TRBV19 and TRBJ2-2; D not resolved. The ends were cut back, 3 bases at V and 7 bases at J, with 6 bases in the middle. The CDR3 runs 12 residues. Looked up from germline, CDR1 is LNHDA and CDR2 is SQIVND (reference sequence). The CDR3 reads CASSISGGELFF. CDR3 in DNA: TGTGCCAGTAGTATTTCGGGCGGGGAGCTGTTTTTT.

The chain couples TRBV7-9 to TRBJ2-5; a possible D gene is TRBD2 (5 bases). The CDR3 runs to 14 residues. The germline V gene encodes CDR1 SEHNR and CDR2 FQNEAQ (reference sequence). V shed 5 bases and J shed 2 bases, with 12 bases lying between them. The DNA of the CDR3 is TGTGCCAGCAGCCCCGTGGTAGCGCAAGAGACCCAGTACTTC. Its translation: CASSPVVAQETQYF. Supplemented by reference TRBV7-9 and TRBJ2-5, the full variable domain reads DTGVSQNPRHKITKRGQNVTFRCDPISEHNRLYWYRQTLGQGPEFLTYFQNEAQLEKSRLLSDRFSAERPKGSFSTLEIQRTEQGDSAMYLCASSPVVAQETQYFGPGTRLLVL.

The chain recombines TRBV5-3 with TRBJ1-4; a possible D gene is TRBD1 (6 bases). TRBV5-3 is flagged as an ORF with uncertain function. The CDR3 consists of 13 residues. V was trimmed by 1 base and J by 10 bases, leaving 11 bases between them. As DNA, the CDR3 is TGTGCCAGAAGCTTGCAGGGGCCCCCAAAACTGTTTTTT. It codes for CARSLQGPPKLFF.

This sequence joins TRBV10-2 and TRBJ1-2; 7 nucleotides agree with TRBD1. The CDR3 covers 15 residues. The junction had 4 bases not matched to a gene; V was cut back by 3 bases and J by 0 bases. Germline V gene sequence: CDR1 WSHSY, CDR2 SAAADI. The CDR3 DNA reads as TGCGCCAGCAGTGACTCCGGGACAGCTAACTATGGCTACACCTTC. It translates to CASSDSGTANYGYTF.

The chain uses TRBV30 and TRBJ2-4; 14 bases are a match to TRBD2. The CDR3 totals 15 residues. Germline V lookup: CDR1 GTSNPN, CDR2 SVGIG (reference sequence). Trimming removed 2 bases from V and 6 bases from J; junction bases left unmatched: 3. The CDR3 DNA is TGTGCCTGGAGTCCCGGGACTAGCGGGGGAAACATTCAGTACTTC. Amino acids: CAWSPGTSGGNIQYF.

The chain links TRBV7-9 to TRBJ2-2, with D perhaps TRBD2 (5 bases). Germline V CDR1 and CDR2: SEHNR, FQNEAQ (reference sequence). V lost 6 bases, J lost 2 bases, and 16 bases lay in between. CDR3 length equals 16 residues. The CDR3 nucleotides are TGTGCCAGCAGACCCAGGAGCGGATCAAACACCGGGGAGCTGTTTTTT. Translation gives CASRPRSGSNTGELFF.